Given below is one T cell receptor beta chain in context. V lost 5 bases to trimming and J lost 4 bases; unmatched junction nucleotides: 10. CDR3 length: 15 amino acids. Germline V gene data show CDR1 as LNHDA and CDR2 as SQIVND (reference sequence). Clones were sequenced by immunoSEQ multiplex PCR, and TCRdb holds only the in-frame ones, with some missing. The sample includes approximately 140,000 clones, about 85% of them seen just once. The sample is drawn from a study of blood T cell repertoires in COVID-19. The chain uses TRBV19 and TRBJ1-1; 7 bases are shared with TRBD1. Sequencing input: PBMCs or T cells enriched from blood (not recorded which). This sequence was found in a woman aged 40 to 50 who had been exposed to COVID-19. The CDR3 bases are TGTGCCAGTAGTCCCCTGACAGGGCGGGGCACTGAAGCTTTCTTT. Amino acid sequence: CASSPLTGRGTEAFF.